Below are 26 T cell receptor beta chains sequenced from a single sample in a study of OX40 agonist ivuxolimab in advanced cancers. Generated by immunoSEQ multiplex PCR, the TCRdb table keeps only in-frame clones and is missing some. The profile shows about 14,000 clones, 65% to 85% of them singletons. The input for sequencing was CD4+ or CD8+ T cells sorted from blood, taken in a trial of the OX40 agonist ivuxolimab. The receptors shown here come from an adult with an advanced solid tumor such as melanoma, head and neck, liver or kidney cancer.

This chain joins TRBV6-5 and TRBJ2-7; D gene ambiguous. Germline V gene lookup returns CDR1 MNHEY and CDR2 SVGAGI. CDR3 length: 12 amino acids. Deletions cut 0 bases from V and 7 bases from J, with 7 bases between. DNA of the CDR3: TGTGCCAGCAGTTACTCGGCTGGGGAGCAGTACTTC. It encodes CASSYSAGEQYF.

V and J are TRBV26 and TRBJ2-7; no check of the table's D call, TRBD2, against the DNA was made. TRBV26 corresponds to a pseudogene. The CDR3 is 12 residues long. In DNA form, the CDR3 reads TGTGCCAGCAGTTTTTGGTCCGGGGAGCAGTACTTC. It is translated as CASSFWSGEQYF.

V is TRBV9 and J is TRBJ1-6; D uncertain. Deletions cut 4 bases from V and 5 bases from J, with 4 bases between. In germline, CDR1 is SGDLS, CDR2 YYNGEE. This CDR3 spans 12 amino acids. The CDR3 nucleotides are TGTGCCAGCAGCTCTAATAATTCACCCCTCCACTTT. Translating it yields CASSSNNSPLHF.

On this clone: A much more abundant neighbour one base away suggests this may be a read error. This CDR3 reads CAAGTGQVPNTEAFF. The CDR3 nucleotides read TGTGCCGCGGGAACGGGACAGGTACCGAACACTGAAGCTTTCTTT. The genes are TRBV27 and TRBJ1-1; 8 bases are shared with TRBD1. This CDR3 region has 15 residues. Unmatched junction bases numbered 12, after V lost 11 bases and J lost 1 base. Germline V gene data show CDR1 as MNHEY and CDR2 as SMNVEV (reference sequence).

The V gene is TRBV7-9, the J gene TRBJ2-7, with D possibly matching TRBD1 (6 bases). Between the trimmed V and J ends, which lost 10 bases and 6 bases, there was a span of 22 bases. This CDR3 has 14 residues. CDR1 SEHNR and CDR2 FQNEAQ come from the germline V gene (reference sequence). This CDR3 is CATTPHGETGEQYF. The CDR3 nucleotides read TGTGCCACCACTCCCCATGGCGAGACAGGCGAGCAGTACTTC.

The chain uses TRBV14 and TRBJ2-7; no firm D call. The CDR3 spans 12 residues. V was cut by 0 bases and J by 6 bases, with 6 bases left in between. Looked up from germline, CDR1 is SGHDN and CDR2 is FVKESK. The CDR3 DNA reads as TGTGCCAGCAGCCAAGACACCCCCGAGCAGTACTTC. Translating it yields CASSQDTPEQYF.

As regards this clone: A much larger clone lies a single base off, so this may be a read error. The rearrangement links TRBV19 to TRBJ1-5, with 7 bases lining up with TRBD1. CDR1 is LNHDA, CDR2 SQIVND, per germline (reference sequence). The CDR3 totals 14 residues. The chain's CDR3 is CVSSIWTGDQPQHF. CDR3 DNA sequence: TGTGTCAGTAGTATTTGGACAGGAGATCAGCCCCAGCATTTT.

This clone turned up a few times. The CDR3 reads CASSSGLADIQETQYF. CDR3 in DNA: TGCGCCAGCAGCTCCGGACTAGCGGATATCCAAGAGACCCAGTACTTC. The chain is built from TRBV5-1 and TRBJ2-5; the match to TRBD2 covers 10 bases. V trimming: 3 bases; J trimming: 1 base; junction bases outside the gene matches: 6. Germline V gene sequence: CDR1 SGHRS, CDR2 YFSETQ. The CDR3 runs to 16 residues. Combining the CDR3 with reference TRBV5-1 and TRBJ2-5 gives the whole variable domain KAGVTQTPRYLIKTRGQQVTLSCSPISGHRSVSWYQQTPGQGLQFLFEYFSETQRNKGNFPGRFSGRQFSNSRSEMNVSTLELGDSALYLCASSSGLADIQETQYFGPGTRLLVL.

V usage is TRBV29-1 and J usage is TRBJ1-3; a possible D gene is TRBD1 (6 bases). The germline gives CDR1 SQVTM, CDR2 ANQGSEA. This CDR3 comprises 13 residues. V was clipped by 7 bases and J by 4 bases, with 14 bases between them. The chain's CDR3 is CSATDSAGNTIYF. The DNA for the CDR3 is TGCAGCGCTACGGACAGCGCCGGAAACACCATATATTTT.

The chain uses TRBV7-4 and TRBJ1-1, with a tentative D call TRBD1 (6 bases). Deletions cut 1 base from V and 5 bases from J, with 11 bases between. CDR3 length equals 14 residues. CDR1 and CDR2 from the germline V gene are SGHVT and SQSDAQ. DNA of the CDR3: TGTGCCAGCAGCTTAGGCACAGGGTCGACTGAAGCTTTCTTT. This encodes CASSLGTGSTEAFF. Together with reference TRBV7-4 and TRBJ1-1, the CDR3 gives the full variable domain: GAGVSQSPRYKVAKRGRDVALRCDSISGHVTLYWYRQTLGQGSEVLTYSQSDAQRDKSGRPSGRFSAERPERSVSTLKIQRTEQGDSAVYLCASSLGTGSTEAFFGQGTRLTVV.

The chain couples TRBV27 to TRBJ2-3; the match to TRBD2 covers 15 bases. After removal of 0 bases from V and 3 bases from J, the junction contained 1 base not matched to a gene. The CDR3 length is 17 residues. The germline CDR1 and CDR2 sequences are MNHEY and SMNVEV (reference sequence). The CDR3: CASSLSGTSGRTDTQYF. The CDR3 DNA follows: TGTGCCAGCAGTTTATCTGGGACTAGCGGGAGGACAGATACGCAGTATTTT.

CDR3 loop: CASSLVRQGAYEQYF. The CDR3 coding sequence is TGTGCCAGCAGCTTAGTAAGACAGGGCGCCTACGAGCAGTACTTC. J is TRBJ2-7 and V is TRBV7-6, with 7 bases lining up with TRBD1. The germline V gene has CDR1 SGHVS and CDR2 FNYEAQ. This CDR3 comprises 15 residues. The V segment lost 1 base and the J segment 2 bases; nucleotides outside the gene matches: 5.

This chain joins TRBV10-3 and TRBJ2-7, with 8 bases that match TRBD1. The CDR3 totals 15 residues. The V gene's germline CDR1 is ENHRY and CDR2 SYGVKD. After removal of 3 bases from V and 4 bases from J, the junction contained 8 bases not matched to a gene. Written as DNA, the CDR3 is TGTGCCATCAGTGACCCAGGACAGGGAACGTACGAGCAGTACTTC. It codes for CAISDPGQGTYEQYF.

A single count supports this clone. CDR3 amino acids: CASSQDIHYNEQFF. The CDR3 DNA is TGCGCCAGCAGCCAAGATATCCACTACAATGAGCAGTTCTTC. The chain employs TRBV4-3 and TRBJ2-1; D unresolved. Germline values: CDR1 LGHNA, CDR2 YSLEER. V was shortened by 0 bases and J by 3 bases, with 6 bases between the two germline ends. This CDR3 has 14 residues.

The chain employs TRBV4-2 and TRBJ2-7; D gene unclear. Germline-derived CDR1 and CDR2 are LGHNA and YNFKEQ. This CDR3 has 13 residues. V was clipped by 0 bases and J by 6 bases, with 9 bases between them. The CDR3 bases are TGTGCCAGCAGCCAAGAGATGGGCAGCGAGCAGTACTTC. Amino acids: CASSQEMGSEQYF.

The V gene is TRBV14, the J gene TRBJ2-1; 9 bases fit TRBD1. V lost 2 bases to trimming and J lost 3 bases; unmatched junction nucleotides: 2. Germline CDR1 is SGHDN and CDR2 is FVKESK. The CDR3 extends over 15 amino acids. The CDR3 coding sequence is TGTGCCAGCAGCCAACGGGACAGGGTCTACAATGAGCAGTTCTTC. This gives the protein CASSQRDRVYNEQFF.

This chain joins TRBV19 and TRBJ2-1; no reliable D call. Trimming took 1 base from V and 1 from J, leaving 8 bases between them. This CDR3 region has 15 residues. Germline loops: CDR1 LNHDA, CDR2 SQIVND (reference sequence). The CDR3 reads CASSIGTQSYNEQFF. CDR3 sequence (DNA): TGTGCCAGTAGTATAGGGACGCAGTCCTACAATGAGCAGTTCTTC.

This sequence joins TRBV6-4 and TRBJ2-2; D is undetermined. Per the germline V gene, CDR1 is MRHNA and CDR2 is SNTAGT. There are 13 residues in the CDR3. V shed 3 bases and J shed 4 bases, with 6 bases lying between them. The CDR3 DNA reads TGTGCCAGCAGTGAGGCTAGCACCGGGGAGCTGTTTTTT. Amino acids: CASSEASTGELFF.

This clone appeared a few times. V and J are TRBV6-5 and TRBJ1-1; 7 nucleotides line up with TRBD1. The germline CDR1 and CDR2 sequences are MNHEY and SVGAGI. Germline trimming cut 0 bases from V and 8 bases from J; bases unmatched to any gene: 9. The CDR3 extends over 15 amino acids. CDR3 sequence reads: CASSYSQGVNEEAFF. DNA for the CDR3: TGTGCCAGCAGTTACTCCCAGGGGGTAAATGAGGAAGCTTTCTTT.

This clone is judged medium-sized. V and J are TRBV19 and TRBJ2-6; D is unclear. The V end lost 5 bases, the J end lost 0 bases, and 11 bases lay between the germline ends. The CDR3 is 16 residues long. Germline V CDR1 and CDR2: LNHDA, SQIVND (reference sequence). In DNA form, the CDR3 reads TGTGCCAGTAGTCAAATCTCGGTCTCTGGGGCCAACGTCCTGACTTTC. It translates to CASSQISVSGANVLTF. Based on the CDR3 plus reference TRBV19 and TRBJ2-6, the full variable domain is DGGITQSPKYLFRKEGQNVTLSCEQNLNHDAMYWYRQDPGQGLRLIYYSQIVNDFQKGDIAEGYSVSREKKESFPLTVTSAQKNPTAFYLCASSQISVSGANVLTFGAGSRLTVL.

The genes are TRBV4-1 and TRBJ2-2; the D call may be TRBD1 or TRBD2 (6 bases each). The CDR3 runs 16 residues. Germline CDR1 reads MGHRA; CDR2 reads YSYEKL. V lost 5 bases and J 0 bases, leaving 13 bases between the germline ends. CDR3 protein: CASSNGGTPNTGELFF. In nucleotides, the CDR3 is TGCGCCAGCAGCAATGGCGGGACACCGAACACCGGGGAGCTGTTTTTT.

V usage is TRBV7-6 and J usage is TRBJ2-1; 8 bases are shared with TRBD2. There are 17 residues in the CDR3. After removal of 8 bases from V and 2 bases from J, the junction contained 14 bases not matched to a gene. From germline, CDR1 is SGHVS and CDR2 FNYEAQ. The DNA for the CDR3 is TGTGCCAGCGGTAACAGCCGGGAGGGCCTTCCCTACAATGAGCAGTTCTTC. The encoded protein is CASGNSREGLPYNEQFF.

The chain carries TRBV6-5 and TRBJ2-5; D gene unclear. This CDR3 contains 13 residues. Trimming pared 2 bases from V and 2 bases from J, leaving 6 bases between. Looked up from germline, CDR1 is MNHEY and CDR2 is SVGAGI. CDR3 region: CASSYAEQETQYF. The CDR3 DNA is TGTGCCAGCAGTTACGCGGAGCAAGAGACCCAGTACTTC.

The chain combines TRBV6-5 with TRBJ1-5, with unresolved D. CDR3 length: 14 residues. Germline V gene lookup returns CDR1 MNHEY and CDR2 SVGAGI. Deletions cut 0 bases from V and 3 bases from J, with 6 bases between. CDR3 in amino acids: CASSYSAYNQPQHF. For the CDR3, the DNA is TGTGCCAGCAGTTACTCGGCCTACAATCAGCCCCAGCATTTT.

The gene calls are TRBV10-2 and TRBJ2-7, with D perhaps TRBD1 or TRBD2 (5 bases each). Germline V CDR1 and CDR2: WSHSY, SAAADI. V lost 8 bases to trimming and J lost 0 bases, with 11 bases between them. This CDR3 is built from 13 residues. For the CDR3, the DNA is TGCGCCAGCGGATGGGACGACTCCTACGAGCAGTACTTC. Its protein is CASGWDDSYEQYF.

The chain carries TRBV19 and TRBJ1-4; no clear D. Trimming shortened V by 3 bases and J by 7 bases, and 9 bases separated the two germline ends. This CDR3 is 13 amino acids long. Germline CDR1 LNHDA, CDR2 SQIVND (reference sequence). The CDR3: CASSMGFGEKLFF. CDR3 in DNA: TGTGCCAGTAGTATGGGGTTTGGTGAAAAACTGTTTTTT.